These T cell receptor beta chains were read from a single sample in a study of blood T cell repertoires in COVID-19. Assay used: immunoSEQ multiplex PCR; TCRdb lists only in-frame clones, some missing. Of about 300,000 clones listed, 88% were seen once; the top ten hold about 7%. Sequences were obtained from peripheral blood. The source of these receptors is a woman under 40 who had recovered from COVID-19. Both conserved end residues are part of each CDR3. D genes are given only for firm matches. Size is omitted from some rows. Given values are once, few, many or a class for expanded clones.

V gene	clone size	D gene	J gene	CDR3 DNA	CDR3 protein
TRBV4-2	NA	NA	TRBJ1-2	TGTGCCAGCAGCCAAGGACAGACTAACTATGGCTACACCTTC	CASSQGQTNYGYTF
TRBV2	NA	NA	TRBJ2-3	TGTGCCAGCAGGGGGGGGGCCAATACGCAGTATTTT	CASRGGANTQYF
TRBV5-1	NA	NA	TRBJ2-1	TGCGCCAGCAGCCACGACTTAGTCCCAGCGGAGCAGTTCTTC	CASSHDLVPAEQFF
TRBV24-1	NA	TRBD2	TRBJ2-1	TGTGCCACCAGGAAGGCGGGGGGGCCAATCGATGAGCAGTTCTTC	CATRKAGGPIDEQFF
TRBV5-1	NA	TRBD1	TRBJ2-1	TGCGCCAGCAGCTTGGAGGGACAGGGTTACAATGAGCAGTTCTTC	CASSLEGQGYNEQFF
TRBV4-1	NA	NA	TRBJ1-1	TGCGCCAGCAGCCCTCAGGGCGCTGAAGCTTTCTTT	CASSPQGAEAFF
TRBV5-5	NA	NA	TRBJ1-1	TGTGCCAGCAGGCCACTCGTAGGACAGCTCGGGGCTTTCTTT	CASRPLVGQLGAFF
TRBV7-3	NA	TRBD2	TRBJ2-1	TGTGCCAGCAGCATCCTAGGACTAGCCGGCGAGCAGTTCTTC	CASSILGLAGEQFF
TRBV25-1	NA	TRBD1	TRBJ1-4	TGTGCCAGCAGTAACGGACAGGGGAGTGAAAAACTGTTTTTT	CASSNGQGSEKLFF
TRBV18	NA	NA	TRBJ2-2	TGTGCCAGCTCACCACCAACAGGAGTGAACACCGGGGAGCTGTTTTTT	CASSPPTGVNTGELFF
TRBV5-6	once	NA	TRBJ1-5	TGTGCCAGCAGCTTGAACAGGGTGTCCGGAAATCAGCCCCAGCATTTT	CASSLNRVSGNQPQHF
TRBV4-1	NA	TRBD1	TRBJ2-7	TGCGCCAGCAGCCAAGATCGGGGACAGGGAACCGAGCAGTACTTC	CASSQDRGQGTEQYF
TRBV28	few	TRBD1	TRBJ1-2	TGTGCCAGCAGTTTAGGGACAGGGGCGATTATCAACTATGGCTACACCTTC	CASSLGTGAIINYGYTF
TRBV25-1	NA	NA	TRBJ1-6	TGTGCCAGCAGGACAGAGGCTAATTCACCCCTCCACTTT	CASRTEANSPLHF
TRBV5-8	once	TRBD2	TRBJ2-5	TGTGCCAGCAGCAATGATCAGCGGGGGGACATCCAAGAGACCCAGTACTTC	CASSNDQRGDIQETQYF
TRBV5-8	once	NA	TRBJ2-6	TGTGCCAGCAGCTTGGCCATCACAAGCTCTGGGGCCAACGTCCTGACTTTC	CASSLAITSSGANVLTF
TRBV18	NA	NA	TRBJ2-7	TGTGCCAGCTCACCGGGCCAGGGATACTACGAGCAGTACTTC	CASSPGQGYYEQYF
TRBV2	few	TRBD1	TRBJ1-5	TGTGCCAGCAGCGGACAGGCCCGCAATCAGCCCCAGCATTTT	CASSGQARNQPQHF
TRBV6-6	NA	NA	TRBJ2-1	TGTGCCAGCAGGCCGAGCGGGCTTTCCTACAATGAGCAGTTCTTC	CASRPSGLSYNEQFF
TRBV6-2/TRBV6-3	NA	TRBD2	TRBJ2-6	TGTGCCAGCAGCAAACTAGCGGGGGGGCTTCAATTAGCTGGGGCCAACGTCCTGACTTTC	CASSKLAGGLQLAGANVLTF
TRBV5-1	NA	TRBD2	TRBJ2-3	TGCGCCAGCAGCCTGACTAGCGGGAGCACAGATACGCAGTATTTT	CASSLTSGSTDTQYF
TRBV19	few	NA	TRBJ1-1	TGTGCCAGTAGCGACCTCAGGGGAATTACTGAAGCTTTCTTT	CASSDLRGITEAFF
TRBV5-1	once	TRBD1	TRBJ2-7	TGCGCCAGCAGCCAATCCGGGACAGGGAGAGGCGAGCAGTACTTC	CASSQSGTGRGEQYF
TRBV6-5	NA	TRBD1	TRBJ2-3	TGTGCCAGCAGTTACTCTAGGGGCAGGGGGAGCCATACGCAGTATTTT	CASSYSRGRGSHTQYF
TRBV6-1	NA	NA	TRBJ2-5	TGTGCCAGCAGTGAAGCAGGCTGGGGGCGGGAGTACCAAGAGACCCAGTACTTC	CASSEAGWGREYQETQYF
TRBV5-1	once	NA	TRBJ1-1	TGCGCCAGCAGCTTGGGAAATAGGGGAGGAGGCACTGAAGCTTTCTTT	CASSLGNRGGGTEAFF
TRBV28	NA	TRBD2	TRBJ2-1	TGTGCCAGCAGCCCCTCTAGCGGGGGAAACTACAATGAGCAGTTCTTC	CASSPSSGGNYNEQFF
TRBV28	once	NA	TRBJ1-1	TGTGCCAGCAGTTTACGAACAGGGTTGAACACTGAAGCTTTCTTT	CASSLRTGLNTEAFF
TRBV30	NA	NA	TRBJ1-1	TGTGCCTGGAGGAATACAGCGAACACTGAAGCTTTCTTT	CAWRNTANTEAFF
TRBV7-9	NA	NA	TRBJ1-2	TGTGCCAGCAGCTACCAACGGACACTACAAACTAACTATGGCTACACCTTC	CASSYQRTLQTNYGYTF
TRBV28	NA	NA	TRBJ1-5	TGTGCCAGCACCGAAAGGGGGGGCATACAGCCCCAGCATTTT	CASTERGGIQPQHF
TRBV5-1	NA	NA	TRBJ2-3	TGCGCCAGCAGCTTGGCCCTGAGTAGTCGAGATACGCAGTATTTT	CASSLALSSRDTQYF
TRBV4-1	NA	TRBD1	TRBJ2-1	TGCGCCAGCAGCCAAGTTGGGACAGGGACCTACAATGAGCAGTTCTTC	CASSQVGTGTYNEQFF
TRBV12-5	NA	NA	TRBJ1-1	TGTGCTAGTGGTTCCGACACCAGGCAGGGAGGGACTGAAGCTTTCTTT	CASGSDTRQGGTEAFF
TRBV12-3/TRBV12-4	NA	NA	TRBJ1-2	TGTGCCAGCAGTTTCGGGGTCTATGGCTACACCTTC	CASSFGVYGYTF
TRBV4-1	NA	TRBD2	TRBJ2-5	TGCGCCAGCAGCCAAGCGACTAGCGGGGGAAGAGGGGAGACCCAGTACTTC	CASSQATSGGRGETQYF
TRBV2	NA	TRBD1	TRBJ2-4	TGTGCCAGCAATTTCGCAGGGGGCGGGAACATTCAGTACTTC	CASNFAGGGNIQYF
TRBV4-1	NA	TRBD1	TRBJ2-1	TGCGCCAGCAGCCATCGGCAGGGGGACCGGAATGGGCAGTTCTTC	CASSHRQGDRNGQFF
TRBV6-5	NA	NA	TRBJ2-5	TGTGCCAGCAGTTCGCCGGGGACAATCGTGGGGGAGACCCAGTACTTC	CASSSPGTIVGETQYF
TRBV3-1/TRBV3-2	NA	TRBD1	TRBJ2-2	TGTGCCAGCAGCCGACAGGGTAGGGCCGGGGAGCTGTTTTTT	CASSRQGRAGELFF
TRBV3-1/TRBV3-2	NA	NA	TRBJ2-3	TGTGCCAGCAGCCAAGAACCTAGCCTTACAACAGATACGCAGTATTTT	CASSQEPSLTTDTQYF
TRBV7-8	NA	TRBD2	TRBJ2-1	TGTGCCAGCAGCCCACAGCGGGGGGTATACAATGAGCAGTTCTTC	CASSPQRGVYNEQFF
TRBV2	NA	TRBD2	TRBJ2-5	TGTGCCAGCAGTGAGAGTAGACTAGCCGGAGAGACCCAGTACTTC	CASSESRLAGETQYF
TRBV24-1	NA	TRBD1	TRBJ1-2	TGTGCCACCAGTGACCGCGGACAGGGCCACAGGGGTGGCTACACCTTC	CATSDRGQGHRGGYTF
TRBV6-5	once	NA	TRBJ2-7	TGTGCCAGCAGTTCGGCTAGCCGCAAGGCCTACGAGCAGTACTTC	CASSSASRKAYEQYF
TRBV6-6	NA	NA	TRBJ2-3	TGTGCCAGCAGTTATTCGGAGGGGGCGATAACAGATACGCAGTATTTT	CASSYSEGAITDTQYF
TRBV7-9	once	NA	TRBJ1-2	TGTGCCAGCAGCCAGATCTATGGCTACACCTTC	CASSQIYGYTF
TRBV5-6	NA	TRBD2	TRBJ2-5	TGTGCCAGCAGCCCCGGGGGGGGAGGAGAGACCCAGTACTTC	CASSPGGGGETQYF
TRBV16	NA	NA	TRBJ1-5	TGTGCCAGCAGCCGAGCACGGGGGGATCAGCCCCAGCATTTT	CASSRARGDQPQHF
TRBV28	once	TRBD1	TRBJ1-5	TGTGCCAGCAGTAGGGGACAGCCCGCAGTCCGAAATCAGCCCCAGCATTTT	CASSRGQPAVRNQPQHF
TRBV6-5	NA	TRBD2	TRBJ2-1	TGTGCCAGTCTAGGCATCGGGACTAGGGTCGATGAGCAGTTCTTC	CASLGIGTRVDEQFF
TRBV3-1/TRBV3-2	once	TRBD1	TRBJ2-7	TGTGCCAGCAGCCACCTCGACAGGGGACAGTACTTC	CASSHLDRGQYF
TRBV4-1	NA	NA	TRBJ1-2	TGCGCCAGCAGCCAAGATTGGCGGACATCCGGGACTTATGGCTACACCTTC	CASSQDWRTSGTYGYTF
TRBV5-6	NA	NA	TRBJ1-1	TGTGCCAGCGGGCGGGGAGGCGGCACTGAAGCTTTCTTT	CASGRGGGTEAFF
TRBV7-2	NA	NA	TRBJ2-3	TGTGCCAGCAGCCCGACTACATCCACAGATACGCAGTATTTT	CASSPTTSTDTQYF
TRBV18	NA	TRBD1	TRBJ1-5	TGTGCCAGCTCACCCGGGACAGGGTTGCAGCCCCAGCATTTT	CASSPGTGLQPQHF
TRBV4-1	few	NA	TRBJ1-5	TGCGCCAGCAGCCAAGGACAGCGGGGTCAGCCCCAGCATTTT	CASSQGQRGQPQHF
TRBV29-1	NA	NA	TRBJ1-1	TGCAGCGTTGATGACTACACTGAAGCTTTCTTT	CSVDDYTEAFF
TRBV6-6	NA	TRBD1	TRBJ1-3	TGTGCCAGCAGGCGAACAGGGGCTGGAAACACCATATATTTT	CASRRTGAGNTIYF